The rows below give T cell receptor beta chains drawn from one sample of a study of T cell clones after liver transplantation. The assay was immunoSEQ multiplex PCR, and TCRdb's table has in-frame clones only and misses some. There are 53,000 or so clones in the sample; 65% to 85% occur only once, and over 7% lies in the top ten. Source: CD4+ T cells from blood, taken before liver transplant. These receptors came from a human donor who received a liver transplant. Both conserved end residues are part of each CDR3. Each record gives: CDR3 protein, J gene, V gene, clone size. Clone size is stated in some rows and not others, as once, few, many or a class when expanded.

CDR3 protein: CASSLEAGGPTIEQYF
J gene: TRBJ2-7
V gene: TRBV5-5
clone size: .

CDR3 protein: CASSLEELNRETQYF
J gene: TRBJ2-5
V gene: TRBV5-1
clone size: .

CDR3 protein: CASSFRDSREQYF
J gene: TRBJ2-7
V gene: TRBV27
clone size: .

CDR3 protein: CASSDCRDLANTGELFF
J gene: TRBJ2-2
V gene: TRBV6-4
clone size: .

CDR3 protein: CASSLNSGANVLTF
J gene: TRBJ2-6
V gene: TRBV7-9
clone size: .

CDR3 protein: CASGLVRGQNTDTQYF
J gene: TRBJ2-3
V gene: TRBV12-5
clone size: .

CDR3 protein: CASSYSPPAGYTF
J gene: TRBJ1-2
V gene: TRBV6-6
clone size: .

CDR3 protein: CAWSAINVYTF
J gene: TRBJ1-2
V gene: TRBV30
clone size: medium-sized

CDR3 protein: CASSAGRGTQHF
J gene: TRBJ1-5
V gene: TRBV6-1
clone size: .

CDR3 protein: CASSSPPVPATQYF
J gene: TRBJ2-5
V gene: TRBV7-6
clone size: .

CDR3 protein: CASSPRLAGTDTQYF
J gene: TRBJ2-3
V gene: TRBV7-2
clone size: .

CDR3 protein: CASSLGGQGGQYF
J gene: TRBJ2-7
V gene: TRBV28
clone size: .

CDR3 protein: CASSLYGASEETQYF
J gene: TRBJ2-5
V gene: TRBV5-1
clone size: .

CDR3 protein: CASSRQQGANRYGYTF
J gene: TRBJ1-2
V gene: TRBV11-2
clone size: .

CDR3 protein: CASSFLAGASGELFF
J gene: TRBJ2-2
V gene: TRBV18
clone size: .

CDR3 protein: CSVGGLTMTDTQYF
J gene: TRBJ2-3
V gene: TRBV29-1
clone size: .

CDR3 protein: CASSGHQGSTDTQYF
J gene: TRBJ2-3
V gene: TRBV6-1
clone size: .

CDR3 protein: CASSTPGAGEQYF
J gene: TRBJ2-7
V gene: TRBV19
clone size: .

CDR3 protein: CASSAPGHGDREQYF
J gene: TRBJ2-7
V gene: TRBV2
clone size: .

CDR3 protein: CASSQVGSRQKELFF
J gene: TRBJ1-4
V gene: TRBV4-1
clone size: .

CDR3 protein: CASSRSFVGETQYF
J gene: TRBJ2-5
V gene: TRBV11-2
clone size: .

CDR3 protein: CASSLGGYEQYF
J gene: TRBJ2-7
V gene: TRBV5-1
clone size: .

CDR3 protein: CAISEAGETQYF
J gene: TRBJ2-5
V gene: TRBV10-3
clone size: .

CDR3 protein: CSFNRQGDTEAFF
J gene: TRBJ1-1
V gene: TRBV29-1
clone size: .

CDR3 protein: CASSIDARGGRSEQYF
J gene: TRBJ2-7
V gene: TRBV19
clone size: .

CDR3 protein: CASSLTAGLGQPQHF
J gene: TRBJ1-5
V gene: TRBV5-6
clone size: .

CDR3 protein: CASSLGSGLREKLFF
J gene: TRBJ1-4
V gene: TRBV7-8
clone size: .

CDR3 protein: CASSLVERVKTDTQYF
J gene: TRBJ2-3
V gene: TRBV5-6
clone size: few

CDR3 protein: CASSFGRTTETQYF
J gene: TRBJ2-5
V gene: TRBV7-3
clone size: .

CDR3 protein: CASRVGLAGRDNEQFF
J gene: TRBJ2-1
V gene: TRBV2
clone size: .

CDR3 protein: CAWSPDVGPQHF
J gene: TRBJ1-5
V gene: TRBV30
clone size: .

CDR3 protein: CASSAGQGVYNAF
J gene: TRBJ1-1
V gene: TRBV6-1
clone size: .

CDR3 protein: CASSGSGRGSYEQYF
J gene: TRBJ2-7
V gene: TRBV28
clone size: .

CDR3 protein: CATSRDRFRTSERSSYEQYF
J gene: TRBJ2-7
V gene: TRBV15
clone size: .

CDR3 protein: CASSSNEWEAFF
J gene: TRBJ1-1
V gene: TRBV6-5
clone size: few

CDR3 protein: CASSLASGGSQPQHF
J gene: TRBJ1-5
V gene: TRBV7-9
clone size: .

CDR3 protein: CATSSLSGSTDTQYF
J gene: TRBJ2-3
V gene: TRBV15
clone size: .

CDR3 protein: CASSYSHEQYF
J gene: TRBJ2-7
V gene: TRBV6-4
clone size: few

CDR3 protein: CASRSGSRGNQPQHF
J gene: TRBJ1-5
V gene: TRBV28
clone size: .

CDR3 protein: CASSMSSGSNPYEQYF
J gene: TRBJ2-7
V gene: TRBV19
clone size: .

CDR3 protein: CASHHRVFLSWNEQYF
J gene: TRBJ2-7
V gene: TRBV25-1
clone size: .

CDR3 protein: CASSLFYEQYF
J gene: TRBJ2-7
V gene: TRBV28
clone size: .

CDR3 protein: CASSHGTGGEATNEKLFF
J gene: TRBJ1-4
V gene: TRBV4-3
clone size: once

CDR3 protein: CASSPQPTRTGGEETQYF
J gene: TRBJ2-5
V gene: TRBV7-7
clone size: .

CDR3 protein: CASSPGDTRGVYEQYF
J gene: TRBJ2-7
V gene: TRBV19
clone size: .

CDR3 protein: CASTARTGGQETQYF
J gene: TRBJ2-5
V gene: TRBV5-4
clone size: .

CDR3 protein: CSVVLAGSSYEQYF
J gene: TRBJ2-7
V gene: TRBV29-1
clone size: .

CDR3 protein: CAWSSGGMNTEAFF
J gene: TRBJ1-1
V gene: TRBV30
clone size: .

CDR3 protein: CASSFGQGGTYEQYF
J gene: TRBJ2-7
V gene: TRBV7-2
clone size: .

CDR3 protein: CASSVRSSGNEQFF
J gene: TRBJ2-1
V gene: TRBV9
clone size: .

CDR3 protein: CASSFSGAFGNTIYF
J gene: TRBJ1-3
V gene: TRBV5-6
clone size: .

CDR3 protein: CASSEDRGPYSNQPQHF
J gene: TRBJ1-5
V gene: TRBV25-1
clone size: .

CDR3 protein: CASSLTGSSGFKETQYF
J gene: TRBJ2-5
V gene: TRBV5-1
clone size: .

CDR3 protein: CASSRTSGRETQYF
J gene: TRBJ2-5
V gene: TRBV19
clone size: .